This T cell receptor (beta chain) was documented in a study of T cells in Graves' hyperthyroidism and ophthalmopathy. TCR beta CDR3 regions were amplified from RNA. HTBI primers drove first-round RT-PCR of the TCR CDR3. MiXCR, applied by TCRdb to the multiplex PCR reads, yields one record per CDR3 protein. Here the sample spans 550,000 to 700,000 distinct CDR3 sequences, roughly 50% being singletons. Findings and caveats of the study: Within blood appeared most thyroid clonotypes that had expanded above 0.001. In validation, the model predicted ophthalmopathy. These predictions came a median roughly 6.5 months before onset.

Clinical symptoms, serum thyroxine and TRAb, thyroid ultrasound and orbital computed tomography were used for the diagnoses. Trimming left V 8 bases short and J 6 bases short, with 19 bases between. The CDR3 totals 14 residues. Germline CDR1 and CDR2: MNHNY and SVGAGI (reference sequence). Notes on this clonotype: Antigen: not known.

The receptor was derived from an adult woman with Graves' disease, either hyperthyroidism or ophthalmopathy (not recorded which). V usage is TRBV6-6 and J usage is TRBJ1-2, with D possibly being TRBD1 (6 bases). Sample: peripheral blood or thyroid tissue (not recorded which). The CDR3 here is CASAWDNRRHGYTF. The CDR3 DNA follows: TGTGCCAGCGCGTGGGACAATAGAAGGCATGGCTACACCTTC.